This T cell receptor (beta chain) derives from a study of OX40 agonist ivuxolimab in advanced cancers. In the study overall: Patients took ivuxolimab, an agonistic anti-OX40 (CD134) antibody.

J lost 4 bases, V lost 3 bases, and 3 bases had no gene match. The length of the CDR3 is 15 residues. Germline-derived CDR1 and CDR2 are SGHDN and FVKESK. Repertoires were generated with immunoSEQ multiplex PCR, while TCRdb's copy carries only in-frame clones and drops some. The top ten hold 5.4% of the sample, which has tens of thousands of clones, around 89% seen once. Source: CD4+ or CD8+ T cells sorted from blood, taken in a trial of the OX40 agonist ivuxolimab. The chain couples TRBV14 to TRBJ1-2; 12 bases align to TRBD1. The sequence was collected from an adult with an advanced solid tumor such as melanoma, head and neck, liver or kidney cancer. As DNA, the CDR3 is TGTGCCAGCAGCCAGGGACAGGGGGCCTTCTATGGCTACACCTTC. This gives the protein CASSQGQGAFYGYTF.